The 17 T cell receptor beta chains below all came from one sample that was sequenced in a study of T-cell reconstitution after alpha-beta-depleted transplantation in children. Preparation of the TCRbeta library used unique molecular identifiers. TCRdb fed the PCR reads into MiXCR, producing one record per CDR3 protein. Here the sample spans about 510,000 distinct CDR3 sequences, more than 9.5% being singletons. Sample: PBMCs, mostly from graft donor cells, taken 180 days after TCRalphabeta/CD19-depleted stem cell transplant. Receptor source: a female patient aged 2 to 10 who had a stem cell transplant for aplastic anemia, so the T cells may come from the graft donor.

This clonotype was recorded many times. The V call is TRBV28, the J call TRBJ2-7; 12 bases agree with TRBD2. The V segment lost 3 bases and the J segment 6 bases; nucleotides outside the gene matches: 9. Germline lookup yields CDR1 MDHEN and CDR2 SYDVKM. This CDR3 comprises 16 residues. DNA of the CDR3: TGTGCCAGCAGTTTCCTCCGACTAGCGGGAGTTCGCGAGCAGTACTTC. Protein product: CASSFLRLAGVREQYF.

This clonotype showed up just a few times. The chain is built from TRBV7-2 and TRBJ2-7, with D perhaps being TRBD1 or TRBD2 (5 bases each). This CDR3 contains 17 residues. Germline CDR1 reads SGHTA; CDR2 reads FQGNSA. Trimming cost V 2 bases and J 5 bases, with 22 bases left between them. The CDR3 DNA follows: TGTGCCAGCAGCTTACGTGGTTGGGGGAGAGCCCAACACGAGCAGTACTTC. As protein: CASSLRGWGRAQHEQYF.

This clonotype was seen many times. V is TRBV5-1 and J is TRBJ1-4, with D possibly being TRBD1 (5 bases). Germline CDR1 and CDR2: SGHRS and YFSETQ. V was clipped by 2 bases and J by 3 bases, with 20 bases between them. This CDR3 has 18 amino acids. The CDR3 sequence: CASSFSPGRNKANEKLFF. The DNA of the CDR3 is TGCGCCAGCAGCTTTTCTCCGGGACGGAATAAAGCTAATGAAAAACTGTTTTTT.

In this sample, this clonotype turned up a few times. V is TRBV6-5 and J is TRBJ1-1; 7 positions match TRBD1. The junction had 11 bases not matched to a gene; V was cut back by 6 bases and J by 4 bases. The CDR3 is 15 residues long. Germline assignment: CDR1 MNHEY and CDR2 SVGAGI. The CDR3: CASSYDRVTSTEAFF. The DNA of the CDR3 is TGTGCCAGCAGCTATGACAGGGTTACGTCCACTGAAGCTTTCTTT.

This clonotype was counted only a few times. The V call is TRBV4-3, the J call TRBJ2-3; D is unresolved. This CDR3 is built from 17 residues. With 2 bases removed from V and 0 bases from J, the gap between germline ends came to 15 bases. The V gene's germline CDR1 is LGHNA and CDR2 YSLEER. CDR3 sequence reads: CASSQRAAKLSTDTQYF. The CDR3 DNA sequence: TGCGCCAGCAGCCAAAGGGCGGCTAAGCTGAGCACAGATACGCAGTATTTT.

The chain is built from TRBV5-1 and TRBJ2-7, with 9 bases fitting TRBD1. The CDR3 covers 17 residues. The germline gives CDR1 SGHRS, CDR2 YFSETQ. With 4 bases clipped from V and 0 bases from J, the junction kept 11 bases outside the gene matches. CDR3 bases: TGCGCCAGCAGCCTACGCCGGGACAGGGAGTTCTCCTACGAGCAGTACTTC. Its protein is CASSLRRDREFSYEQYF.

At least ten counts were recorded for this clonotype. V and J are TRBV28 and TRBJ2-1; D might be TRBD2 (5 bases). The length of the CDR3 is 14 residues. Germline values: CDR1 MDHEN, CDR2 SYDVKM. The germline V and J ends were trimmed by 6 bases and 6 bases, with 15 bases remaining between them. CDR3 coding DNA: TGTGCCAGCAGCCCCGCCGGGGATCTCAATGAGCAGTTCTTC. Its protein is CASSPAGDLNEQFF. The complete variable domain, with remaining parts taken from reference TRBV28 and TRBJ2-1, reads DVKVTQSSRYLVKRTGEKVFLECVQDMDHENMFWYRQDPGLGLRLIYFSYDVKMKEKGDIPEGYSVSREKKERFSLILESASTNQTSMYLCASSPAGDLNEQFFGPGTRLTVL.

On this clonotype: This may come from a read error, since a much larger clone is one base off. The genes are TRBV29-1 and TRBJ2-3, with D possibly being TRBD1 (5 bases). This CDR3 contains 14 residues. Germline V gene lookup returns CDR1 SQVTM and CDR2 ANQGSEA. The CDR3 here is CGVGVRGNTDTQYF. DNA of the CDR3: TGCGGCGTTGGTGTTAGGGGCAACACAGATACGCAGTATTTT.

The chain is built from TRBV28 and TRBJ2-4; D is undetermined. The CDR3 is 13 amino acids. V lost 3 bases and J lost 6, with 9 bases in between. Germline CDR1 MDHEN, CDR2 SYDVKM. The chain's CDR3 is CASSFRLRNIQYF. Written as DNA, the CDR3 is TGTGCCAGCAGTTTTCGACTCCGAAACATTCAGTACTTC.

This clonotype was seen ten or more times. CDR3 in amino acids: CAIRGDKKGNEQFF. The CDR3 nucleotides read TGTGCCATCAGGGGGGACAAGAAGGGCAATGAGCAGTTCTTC. The chain links TRBV12-3 or TRBV12-4 to TRBJ2-1; D is perhaps TRBD1 (7 bases). The V end lost 10 bases, the J end lost 6 bases, and 19 bases lay between the germline ends. CDR3 length: 14 amino acids.

There are a few counts of this clonotype. This sequence joins TRBV20-1 and TRBJ1-4, with D hard to call. Germline values: CDR1 DFQATT, CDR2 SNEGSKA (reference sequence). Trimming pared 6 bases from V and 3 bases from J, leaving 14 bases between. The CDR3 totals 14 residues. The CDR3 DNA sequence: TGCAGTGCGCCCCGACGTATCGCTAATGAAAAACTGTTTTTT. This translates into CSAPRRIANEKLFF.

CDR3 region: CSVISILRGVEAFF. The CDR3 region has the DNA TGCAGCGTCATCTCGATTCTCAGGGGGGTAGAAGCTTTCTTT. V usage is TRBV29-1 and J usage is TRBJ1-1; TRBD1 matches 7 bases. Looked up from germline, CDR1 is SQVTM and CDR2 is ANQGSEA. Trimming took 6 bases from V and 8 from J; bases not matched to a gene: 15. This CDR3 has 14 amino acids.

This clonotype showed up just a few times. The rearrangement uses TRBV5-5 and TRBJ2-2, with 9 bases identical to TRBD1. The V gene end was trimmed by 4 bases and the J gene end by 3 bases; junction bases not matched to a gene: 10. The CDR3 covers 17 residues. The germline gives CDR1 SGHKS, CDR2 YYEKEE (reference sequence). The CDR3 DNA reads TGTGCCAGCAGCCGGGCCGTCCGGACAGGGGACACCGGGGAGCTGTTTTTT. This gives the protein CASSRAVRTGDTGELFF.

The chain joins TRBV5-1 to TRBJ2-3; D is undetermined. This CDR3 spans 15 amino acids. Per germline, CDR1 SGHRS and CDR2 YFSETQ. Trimming took off 2 bases at V and 1 base at J, with 11 bases between the two ends. CDR3 sequence (DNA): TGCGCCAGCAGCTTTTTTCAAGAGGGCACAGATACGCAGTATTTT. Residues: CASSFFQEGTDTQYF.

A few counts support this clonotype. The chain has TRBV6-1 and TRBJ1-5, with 10 bases matching TRBD1. This CDR3 is built from 15 residues. Germline CDR1 reads MNHNS; CDR2 reads SASEGT. V was pared by 6 bases and J by 5 bases, with 7 bases of the junction left unmatched. DNA of the CDR3: TGTGCCAGCAGCCGCGGACAGGGGGTAGATCAGCCCCAGCATTTT. As protein: CASSRGQGVDQPQHF.

CDR3 loop: CASSPRTGGAGIQPQHF. CDR3 DNA: TGTGCCAGTAGTCCACGGACAGGGGGCGCCGGCATTCAGCCCCAGCATTTT. The chain combines TRBV19 with TRBJ1-5, with 11 nucleotides matching TRBD1. After removal of 5 bases from V and 6 bases from J, the junction contained 12 bases not matched to a gene. CDR3 length: 17 residues. CDR1 LNHDA and CDR2 SQIVND come from the germline V gene (reference sequence). The entire variable domain, with the rest obtained from reference TRBV19 and TRBJ1-5, is as follows: DGGITQSPKYLFRKEGQNVTLSCEQNLNHDAMYWYRQDPGQGLRLIYYSQIVNDFQKGDIAEGYSVSREKKESFPLTVTSAQKNPTAFYLCASSPRTGGAGIQPQHFGDGTRLSIL.

Only a few counts were recorded for this clonotype. The chain employs TRBV28 and TRBJ1-1; 9 nucleotides match TRBD1. The V segment lost 11 bases and the J segment 1 base; nucleotides outside the gene matches: 11. The CDR3 contains 15 residues. The germline gives CDR1 MDHEN, CDR2 SYDVKM. CDR3 in amino acids: CAGKGQGERNTEAFF. CDR3 bases: TGTGCCGGAAAGGGACAGGGCGAAAGGAACACTGAAGCTTTCTTT.